A selection of T cell receptor beta chains follows, all from one sample in a study of blood T cell repertoires in COVID-19. Profiled with immunoSEQ multiplex PCR; TCRdb holds only in-frame clones, not every one. The profile shows 130,000 or so clones, around 88% of them singletons. Sequencing used peripheral blood. Receptor source: a woman aged 60 to 75 with acute or convalescent COVID-19. Both conserved end residues are part of each CDR3. The D gene is left open where the match is weak. Clone size, where shown, is once, few, many, or a class for clones that have expanded.

CDR3nt	CDR3aa	abundance	d_gene	v_gene	j_gene
TGTGCCAGCAGCTTCGGTGCGGCAGGCACAGATACGCAGTATTTT	CASSFGAAGTDTQYF	NA	NA	TRBV11-2	TRBJ2-3
TGTGCCAGCAGCTCCCTCCCAGGGCGGGGGAGGCGGCGCACAGATACGCAGTATTTT	CASSSLPGRGRRRTDTQYF	NA	TRBD2	TRBV5-6	TRBJ2-3
TGTGCCAGCAGCAAAATCGGGAGGTCACGACTGAACACTGAAGCTTTCTTT	CASSKIGRSRLNTEAFF	NA	NA	TRBV21-1	TRBJ1-1
TGTGCCTGGAGTCCAGGGGCAGGGGAGACCCAGTACTTC	CAWSPGAGETQYF	NA	NA	TRBV30	TRBJ2-5
TGTGCCAGAAGCTTCCCCGGGACTACCAACTATGGCTACACCTTC	CARSFPGTTNYGYTF	few	NA	TRBV5-3	TRBJ1-2
TGTGCCAGCAGCCAAGACCTGTTGGTCGGACAGCCTAATAATTCACCCCTCCACTTT	CASSQDLLVGQPNNSPLHF	NA	NA	TRBV3-1/TRBV3-2	TRBJ1-6
TGTGCCAGCAGTGAGGGACAGATAAAAAACACCGGGGAGCTGTTTTTT	CASSEGQIKNTGELFF	NA	TRBD1	TRBV6-2/TRBV6-3	TRBJ2-2
TGTGCCAGCAGCTTAAGCCTGGAACGGTGGGCGCAGTACTTC	CASSLSLERWAQYF	once	NA	TRBV11-2	TRBJ2-7
TGTGCCAGCAGCTTCGGGGGAAGGGAGACTGAAGCTTTCTTT	CASSFGGRETEAFF	once	NA	TRBV13	TRBJ1-1
TGTGCCACCAGCAGGGACAGGGAAAATCAGCCCCAGCATTTT	CATSRDRENQPQHF	NA	TRBD1	TRBV15	TRBJ1-5
TGTGCCAGCAGCCGGGACATCTATGGCTACACCTTC	CASSRDIYGYTF	NA	NA	TRBV6-2/TRBV6-3	TRBJ1-2
TGTGCCAGCAGTGAATTCCTAGCGGGGGGAGATACGCAGTATTTT	CASSEFLAGGDTQYF	once	TRBD2	TRBV2	TRBJ2-3
TGTGCCAGCAGCAAATCTCTAGCGGGGAACTACGAGCAGTACTTC	CASSKSLAGNYEQYF	NA	NA	TRBV21-1	TRBJ2-7
TGTGCCACCAGCAGAGATGGAGGGAGACTAGCGGGACTTTCCTACGAGCAGTACTTC	CATSRDGGRLAGLSYEQYF	NA	TRBD2	TRBV15	TRBJ2-7